The clone carrying this T cell receptor (beta chain) came up a few times. Original methodology: Reference gene primer amplification gave estimated nucleated cell counts. The method was immunoSEQ multiplex PCR; TCRdb's version includes in-frame clones alone and lacks a portion of them. V and J calls and clone size are copied from that table; D and trimming were computed from the DNA. The sample has fewer than 650,000 clones, 70% to 90% seen once; the top ten hold roughly 8.3%. This CDR3 spans 14 amino acids. Germline CDR1 MNHEY, CDR2 SVGEGT. V shed 6 bases and J 2 bases; nucleotides not matched to a gene: 4. Followed over time, Seattle patients had been enrolled while infection was active. The data stem from a study of blood T cell repertoires in COVID-19.

The sequence came from a woman between 50 and 59 years old with COVID-19, enrolled during active disease. Sequencing input: peripheral blood. The chain joins TRBV6-2 or TRBV6-3 to TRBJ2-7, with 10 bases identical to TRBD2. The CDR3 protein is CASSIAGGTYEQYF. For the CDR3, the DNA is TGTGCCAGCAGCATAGCGGGGGGAACCTACGAGCAGTACTTC.